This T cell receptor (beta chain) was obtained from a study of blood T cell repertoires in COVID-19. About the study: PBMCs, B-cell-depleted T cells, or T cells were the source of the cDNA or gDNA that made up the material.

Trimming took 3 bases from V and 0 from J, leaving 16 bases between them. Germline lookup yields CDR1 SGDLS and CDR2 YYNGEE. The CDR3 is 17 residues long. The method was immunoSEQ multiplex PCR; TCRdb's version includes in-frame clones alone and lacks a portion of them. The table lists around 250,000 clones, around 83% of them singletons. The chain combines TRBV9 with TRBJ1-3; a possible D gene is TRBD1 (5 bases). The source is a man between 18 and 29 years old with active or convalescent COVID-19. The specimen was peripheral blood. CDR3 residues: CASSATGSPTSGNTIYF. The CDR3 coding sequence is TGTGCCAGCAGCGCAACAGGCTCACCGACCTCTGGAAACACCATATATTTT.